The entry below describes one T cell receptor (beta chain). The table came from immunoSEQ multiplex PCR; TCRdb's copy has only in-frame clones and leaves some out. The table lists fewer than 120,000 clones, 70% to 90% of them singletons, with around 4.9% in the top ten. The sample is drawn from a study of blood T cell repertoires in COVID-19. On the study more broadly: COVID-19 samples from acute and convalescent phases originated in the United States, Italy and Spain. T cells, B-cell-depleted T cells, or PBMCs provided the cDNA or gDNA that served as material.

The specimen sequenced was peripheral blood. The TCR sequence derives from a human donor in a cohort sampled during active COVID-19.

The CDR3 is CASSPEAYEQYF. In DNA, the CDR3 is TGTGCCAGCTCACCAGAGGCTTACGAGCAGTACTTC. This chain links TRBV18 with TRBJ2-7; no firm D call. The germline V and J ends were trimmed by 2 bases and 4 bases, with 6 bases remaining between them. Germline CDR1 KGHSH, CDR2 LQKENI. CDR3 length equals 12 residues.